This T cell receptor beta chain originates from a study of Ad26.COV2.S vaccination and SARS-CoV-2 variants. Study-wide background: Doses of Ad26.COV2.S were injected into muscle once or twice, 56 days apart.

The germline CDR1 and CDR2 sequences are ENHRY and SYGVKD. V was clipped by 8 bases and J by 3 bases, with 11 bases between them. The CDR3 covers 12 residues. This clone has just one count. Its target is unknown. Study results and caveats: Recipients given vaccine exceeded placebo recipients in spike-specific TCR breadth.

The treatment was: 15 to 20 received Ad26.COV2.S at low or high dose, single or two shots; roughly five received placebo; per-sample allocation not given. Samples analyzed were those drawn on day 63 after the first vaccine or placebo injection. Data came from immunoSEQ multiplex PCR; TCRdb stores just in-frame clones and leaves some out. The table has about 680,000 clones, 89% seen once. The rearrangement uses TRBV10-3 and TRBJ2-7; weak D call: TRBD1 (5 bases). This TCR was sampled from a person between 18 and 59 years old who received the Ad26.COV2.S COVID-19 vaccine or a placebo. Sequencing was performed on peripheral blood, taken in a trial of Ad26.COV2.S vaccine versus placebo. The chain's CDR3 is CAIRQGGYEQYF. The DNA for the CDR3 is TGTGCCATCCGGCAGGGTGGCTACGAGCAGTACTTC.